A single sample is the source of the 10 T cell receptor beta chains below, sequenced in a study of CD8+ T cells in alopecia areata. This sample's treatment: oral pan-JAK inhibitor, 5-10 mg twice daily. Sequencing templates came from extracted RNA that was reverse transcribed into cDNA. The table came from immunoSEQ multiplex PCR; TCRdb's copy has only in-frame clones and leaves some out. Among just over 150,000 clones listed, approximately 65% were seen once. Sequencing was performed on CD4+ T cells sorted from blood, taken at week 4, from a patient treated with tofacitinib. The receptors here all came from a human donor with alopecia areata.

The chain uses TRBV29-1 and TRBJ1-2, with D perhaps TRBD1 (5 bases). V gave up 4 bases and J gave up 7 bases, with 10 bases separating them. The CDR3 contains 11 residues. Germline CDR1 SQVTM, CDR2 ANQGSEA. This chain's CDR3 is CSVGRGLGYTF. The CDR3 bases are TGCAGCGTTGGGCGGGGCCTTGGCTACACCTTC.

This chain joins TRBV29-1 and TRBJ2-3; no definite D call. From germline, CDR1 is SQVTM and CDR2 ANQGSEA. Trimming shortened V by 2 bases and J by 1 base, and 1 base separated the two germline ends. The CDR3 spans 11 residues. The CDR3 DNA is TGCAGCGTTGAACGCACAGATACGCAGTATTTT. It codes for CSVERTDTQYF.

This chain joins TRBV6-5 and TRBJ2-7; 9 bases align to TRBD2. CDR1 MNHEY and CDR2 SVGAGI come from the germline V gene. CDR3 size: 16 residues. The trim removed 0 bases at V and 3 bases at J, leaving 6 bases unmatched. The CDR3 sequence: CASSYSGASGDYEQYF. In nucleotides, the CDR3 is TGTGCCAGCAGTTACTCTGGGGCTAGCGGGGACTACGAGCAGTACTTC.

The chain couples TRBV27 to TRBJ1-6, with D possibly TRBD1 on 6 matching bases. This CDR3 region has 13 residues. The ends were cut back, 5 bases at V and 8 bases at J, with 10 bases in the middle. Germline CDR1 reads MNHEY; CDR2 reads SMNVEV (reference sequence). The CDR3 DNA sequence: TGTGCCAGCAGTGTAAACAGGGATTCACCCCTCCACTTT. Amino acid sequence: CASSVNRDSPLHF.

This clone has just a few counts. The chain employs TRBV7-3 and TRBJ2-5; 7 nucleotides line up with TRBD1. The CDR3 is 14 residues long. J gave up 5 bases and V 4 bases, and 7 bases lay outside the gene matches. Germline V gene lookup returns CDR1 SGHTA and CDR2 FQGTGA. CDR3 residues: CASSYQGGAETQYF. CDR3 coding DNA: TGTGCCAGCAGCTACCAAGGGGGCGCGGAGACCCAGTACTTC.

The V gene is TRBV4-1, the J gene TRBJ2-1, with TRBD2 matching 10 bases. CDR1 MGHRA and CDR2 YSYEKL come from the germline V gene. The CDR3 has 15 residues. The trim removed 7 bases at V and 4 bases at J, leaving 7 bases unmatched. CDR3 sequence reads: CASTKGTSDYNEQFF. The CDR3 DNA is TGCGCCAGCACCAAGGGGACTAGCGATTACAATGAGCAGTTCTTC.

The chain joins TRBV9 to TRBJ1-6; D is possibly TRBD1 (6 bases). Germline values: CDR1 SGDLS, CDR2 YYNGEE. The CDR3 is 16 residues long. V was pared by 2 bases and J by 3 bases, with 12 bases between. CDR3 coding DNA: TGTGCCAGCAGCGTGATGTTGGACAGCTATAATTCACCCCTCCACTTT. This translates into CASSVMLDSYNSPLHF.

The chain combines TRBV29-1 with TRBJ1-1; D unresolved. Trimming took off 0 bases at V and 1 base at J, with 15 bases between the two ends. The CDR3 extends over 16 amino acids. Per germline, CDR1 SQVTM and CDR2 ANQGSEA. This CDR3 reads CSVEDLRRAPNTEAFF. In DNA, the CDR3 is TGCAGCGTTGAAGATCTGCGGAGAGCCCCGAACACTGAAGCTTTCTTT.

This clone was found a few times. This chain links TRBV12-5 with TRBJ1-1; no clear D gene. This CDR3 comprises 14 residues. Trimming cost V 3 bases and J 4 bases, with 12 bases left between them. Germline CDR1 reads LGHNT; CDR2 reads FRNRAP. For the CDR3, the DNA is TGTGCTAGTGGTTTTCCGGGCAAAGCCACTGAAGCTTTCTTT. Amino acids: CASGFPGKATEAFF.

The chain carries TRBV27 and TRBJ2-3; D gene unclear. V was clipped by 4 bases and J by 4 bases, with 9 bases between them. This CDR3 is built from 13 residues. Per germline, CDR1 MNHEY and CDR2 SMNVEV (reference sequence). CDR3 sequence (DNA): TGTGCCAGCAGTTCCTGGGTGGCAGATACGCAGTATTTT. It is translated as CASSSWVADTQYF.